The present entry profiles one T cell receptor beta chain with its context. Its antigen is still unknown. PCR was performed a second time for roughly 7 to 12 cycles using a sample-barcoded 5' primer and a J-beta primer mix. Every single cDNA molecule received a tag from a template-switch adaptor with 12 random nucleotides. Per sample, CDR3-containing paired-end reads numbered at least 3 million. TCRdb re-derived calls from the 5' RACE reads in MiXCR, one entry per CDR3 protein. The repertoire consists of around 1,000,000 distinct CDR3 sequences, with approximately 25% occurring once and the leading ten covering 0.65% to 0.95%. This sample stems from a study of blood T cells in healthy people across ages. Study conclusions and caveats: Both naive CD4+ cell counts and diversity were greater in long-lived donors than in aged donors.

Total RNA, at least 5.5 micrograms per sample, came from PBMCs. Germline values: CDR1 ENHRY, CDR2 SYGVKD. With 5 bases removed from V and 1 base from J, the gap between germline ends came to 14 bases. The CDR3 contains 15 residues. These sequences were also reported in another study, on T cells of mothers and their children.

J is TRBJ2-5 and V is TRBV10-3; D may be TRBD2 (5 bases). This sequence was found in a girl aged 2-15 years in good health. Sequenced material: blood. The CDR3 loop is CAISFRAATQETQYF. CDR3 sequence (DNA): TGTGCCATCAGTTTCCGAGCGGCCACCCAAGAGACCCAGTACTTC.